The 10 T cell receptor beta chains below were found in one sample sequenced in a study of shared clonotypes between healthy human individuals. Sequenced by immunoSEQ multiplex PCR; TCRdb stores in-frame clones only, minus some. The sample has 100,000 to 130,000 clones, roughly two thirds seen once; the top ten hold around 24%. Sequencing was performed on memory CD8+ T cells sorted from blood. The subset is: CD45RO+ cells pooled with CCR7-negative TemRA cells. The source of these receptors is a woman aged 25 to 39 in good health.

This clone has only a few counts. The chain is built from TRBV28 and TRBJ2-7; possibly TRBD2 for D (5 bases). Germline V gene sequence: CDR1 MDHEN, CDR2 SYDVKM. The CDR3 consists of 13 residues. The V and J ends lost 2 bases and 3 bases respectively, with 8 bases between them. CDR3 sequence: CASSLRSGYEQYF. CDR3 sequence (DNA): TGTGCCAGCAGTTTAAGGAGCGGCTACGAGCAGTACTTC.

V usage is TRBV30 and J usage is TRBJ1-1; D not certain. The V end lost 8 bases, the J end lost 1 base, and 11 bases lay between the germline ends. Per the germline V gene, CDR1 is GTSNPN and CDR2 is SVGIG (reference sequence). This CDR3 is built from 12 residues. The CDR3 nucleotides are TGTGCCAACAGCCCCAAGAACACTGAAGCTTTCTTT. The encoded protein is CANSPKNTEAFF.

J is TRBJ2-7 and V is TRBV19; 10 bases match TRBD2. The germline V gene encodes CDR1 LNHDA and CDR2 SQIVND (reference sequence). With V trimmed by 1 base and J by 1 base, 1 base remained unmatched. This CDR3 region has 15 residues. The CDR3 DNA reads as TGTGCCAGTAGTATAGCTAGCGGGAGTTCCTACGAGCAGTACTTC. This codes for CASSIASGSSYEQYF.

The chain couples TRBV4-2 to TRBJ2-7; tentative D call: TRBD2 (6 bases). The CDR3 consists of 17 residues. The V gene's germline CDR1 is LGHNA and CDR2 YNFKEQ. Deletions cut 5 bases from V and 0 bases from J, with 20 bases between. CDR3 amino acids: CASSFFGNSGHSYEQYF. The CDR3 DNA reads as TGTGCCAGCAGCTTCTTCGGTAATAGCGGCCACTCCTACGAGCAGTACTTC.

This sequence joins TRBV28 and TRBJ1-1; D is possibly TRBD1 (6 bases). Trimming took off 0 bases at V and 1 base at J, with 12 bases between the two ends. The CDR3 is 16 amino acids. Germline CDR1 and CDR2: MDHEN and SYDVKM. Here the CDR3 reads CASSLWFRGRNTEAFF. The CDR3, as DNA: TGTGCCAGCAGTTTATGGTTCCGGGGGCGGAACACTGAAGCTTTCTTT. Supplemented by reference TRBV28 and TRBJ1-1, the full variable domain reads DVKVTQSSRYLVKRTGEKVFLECVQDMDHENMFWYRQDPGLGLRLIYFSYDVKMKEKGDIPEGYSVSREKKERFSLILESASTNQTSMYLCASSLWFRGRNTEAFFGQGTRLTVV.

This clone was detected once. This chain links TRBV20-1 with TRBJ1-1; D is unresolved. The CDR3 sequence is 11 residues long. V was clipped by 3 bases and J by 11 bases, with 13 bases between them. Germline V gene data show CDR1 as DFQATT and CDR2 as SNEGSKA (reference sequence). The CDR3 DNA reads TGCAGTGCTAGTCTCGGGGTAGGCGCTTTCTTT. Residues: CSASLGVGAFF.

V and J are TRBV28 and TRBJ2-7, with a weak D call TRBD2 (5 bases). The CDR3 consists of 14 residues. The V gene lost 4 bases and the J gene lost 3 bases, with 13 bases spanning the gap. Germline V gives CDR1 MDHEN, CDR2 SYDVKM. Written as DNA, the CDR3 is TGTGCCAGCAGTTCCGTCGAGGGTGGCTACGAGCAGTACTTC. Translating gives CASSSVEGGYEQYF.

This clone was found a few times. The V gene is TRBV29-1, the J gene TRBJ1-2; D not certain. With 2 bases removed from V and 4 bases from J, the gap between germline ends came to 8 bases. Germline V CDR1 and CDR2: SQVTM, ANQGSEA. The CDR3 loop spans 12 amino acids. DNA for the CDR3: TGCAGCGTTGAAAGTGGACCCTATGGCTACACCTTC. This translates into CSVESGPYGYTF.

The chain joins TRBV5-1 to TRBJ1-1; D is undetermined. Trimming left V 4 bases short and J 0 bases short, with 13 bases between. CDR3 length equals 15 residues. From germline, CDR1 is SGHRS and CDR2 YFSETQ. The CDR3 DNA follows: TGCGCCAGCAGCACCGGGTGGCCGATGAACACTGAAGCTTTCTTT. It translates to CASSTGWPMNTEAFF.

The chain couples TRBV7-9 to TRBJ1-1; D is ambiguous. This CDR3 spans 16 amino acids. The ends were cut back, 3 bases at V and 4 bases at J, with 18 bases in the middle. Germline CDR1 SEHNR, CDR2 FQNEAQ (reference sequence). As DNA, the CDR3 is TGTGCCAGCAGCTTGGGCCCCTTGAAAGAGCGCACTGAAGCTTTCTTT. Residues: CASSLGPLKERTEAFF.